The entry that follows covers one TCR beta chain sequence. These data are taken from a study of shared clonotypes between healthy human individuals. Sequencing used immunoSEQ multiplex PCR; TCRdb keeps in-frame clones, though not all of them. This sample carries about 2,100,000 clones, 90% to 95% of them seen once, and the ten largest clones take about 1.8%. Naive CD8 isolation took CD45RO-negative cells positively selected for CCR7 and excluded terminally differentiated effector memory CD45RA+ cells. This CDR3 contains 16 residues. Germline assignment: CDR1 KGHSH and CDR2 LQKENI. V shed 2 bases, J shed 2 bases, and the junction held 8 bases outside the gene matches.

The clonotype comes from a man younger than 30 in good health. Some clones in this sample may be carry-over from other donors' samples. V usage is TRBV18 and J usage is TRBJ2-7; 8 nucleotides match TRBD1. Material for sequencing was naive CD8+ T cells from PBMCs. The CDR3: CASSPDETGVPYEQYF. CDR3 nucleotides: TGTGCCAGCTCACCAGACGAGACAGGGGTACCCTACGAGCAGTACTTC. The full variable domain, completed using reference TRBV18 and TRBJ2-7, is NAGVMQNPRHLVRRRGQEARLRCSPMKGHSHVYWYRQLPEEGLKFMVYLQKENIIDESGMPKERFSAEFPKEGPSILRIQQVVRGDSAAYFCASSPDETGVPYEQYFGPGTRLTVT.